Listed below are T cell receptor beta chains from one sample, sequenced in a study of T-cell memory formation after mild COVID-19. TCRdb re-called the 5' RACE reads through MiXCR, storing one row per CDR3 protein. The sample consists of hundreds of thousands of distinct CDR3 sequences, about a fifth of them appearing once. The sample consisted of PBMCs or a T cell subset sorted from them (not recorded which). The receptors stem from an adult woman who had mild COVID-19 (a few samples of this study predate the infection). Cell type and time point are not known. The CDR3 runs from the conserved cysteine through the conserved F or W. Fields, in order: J gene, D gene, V gene, clone size, CDR3 DNA, CDR3 protein. The D gene is left open where the match is weak. Size is stated for part of the rows, as once, few or many counts, or as a class when the clone is expanded.

j_call: TRBJ2-2; d_call: -; v_call: TRBV28; clone_size: few; cdr3_nt: TGTGCCAGCAGTTTTCCCACCGGGACTGGGAACACCGGGGAGCTGTTTTTT; cdr3_aa: CASSFPTGTGNTGELFF
j_call: TRBJ2-2; d_call: -; v_call: TRBV25-1; clone_size: few; cdr3_nt: TGTGCCAGCAGTGAACGAACAACCGGGGAGCTGTTTTTT; cdr3_aa: CASSERTTGELFF
j_call: TRBJ1-1; d_call: TRBD1; v_call: TRBV27; clone_size: -; cdr3_nt: TGTGCCAGCAGTTTCTTGACAGGGGTTGGGACTGAAGCTTTCTTT; cdr3_aa: CASSFLTGVGTEAFF
j_call: TRBJ2-5; d_call: -; v_call: TRBV5-1; clone_size: -; cdr3_nt: TGCGCCAGCAAGGAAACACCAGCAACCACCCAAGAGACCCAGTACTTC; cdr3_aa: CASKETPATTQETQYF
j_call: TRBJ2-1; d_call: TRBD2; v_call: TRBV7-8; clone_size: many; cdr3_nt: TGTGCCAGCAGCTTCCTAGCGGAACGCTACAATGAGCAGTTCTTC; cdr3_aa: CASSFLAERYNEQFF
j_call: TRBJ2-7; d_call: -; v_call: TRBV6-5; clone_size: few; cdr3_nt: TGTGCCAGCAGTCCGTCACTAGCCTCCTACGAGCAGTACTTC; cdr3_aa: CASSPSLASYEQYF
j_call: TRBJ1-1; d_call: -; v_call: TRBV20-1; clone_size: -; cdr3_nt: TGCAGTGCTAGGGGCTACTATCTGGGGGGTACTGAAGCTTTCTTT; cdr3_aa: CSARGYYLGGTEAFF
j_call: TRBJ1-5; d_call: TRBD1; v_call: TRBV7-3; clone_size: -; cdr3_nt: TGTGCCAGCAGCTCGACCGGGACAGGGTCTTTCCAGCCCCAGCATTTT; cdr3_aa: CASSSTGTGSFQPQHF
j_call: TRBJ2-1; d_call: -; v_call: TRBV29-1; clone_size: -; cdr3_nt: TGCAGCGTTTCGTCTAGCGCCAACAATGAGCAGTTCTTC; cdr3_aa: CSVSSSANNEQFF
j_call: TRBJ1-2; d_call: TRBD1; v_call: TRBV6-6; clone_size: -; cdr3_nt: TGTGCCAGCAGTCCGACAGGGGGTATTGGCTATGGCTACACCTTC; cdr3_aa: CASSPTGGIGYGYTF
j_call: TRBJ2-3; d_call: TRBD2; v_call: TRBV4-1; clone_size: few; cdr3_nt: TGCGCCAGCAGGAAAACCCGGGAGGGCGGCACAGATACGCAGTATTTT; cdr3_aa: CASRKTREGGTDTQYF
j_call: TRBJ2-1; d_call: -; v_call: TRBV7-8; clone_size: many; cdr3_nt: TGTGCCAGCAGCTTAACAATAGAGGGGAGGATATACAATGAGCAGTTCTTC; cdr3_aa: CASSLTIEGRIYNEQFF
j_call: TRBJ1-1; d_call: -; v_call: TRBV18; clone_size: few; cdr3_nt: TGTGCCAGCTCACCAGGAAAGGAGACTGAAGCTTTCTTT; cdr3_aa: CASSPGKETEAFF
j_call: TRBJ1-4; d_call: -; v_call: TRBV12-3/TRBV12-4; clone_size: -; cdr3_nt: TGTGCCAGCAGTTTTATTGGGGAAAAACTGTTTTTT; cdr3_aa: CASSFIGEKLFF